The sequence of this T cell receptor (beta chain) was determined in a study of human T cells and chemical hapten exposure. Via MiXCR, TCRdb re-called the RACE reads, giving one row per CDR3 protein. In the table there are more than 60,000 distinct CDR3 sequences, approximately 10% of which are singletons. The CDR3 contains 11 residues. From germline, CDR1 is MNHEY and CDR2 SMNVEV (reference sequence). The V and J ends lost 4 bases and 14 bases respectively, with 12 bases between them. Time point indicated: patch test 2, 6 weeks after DPC sensitization. Treatment in this sample: therapeutic diphenylcyclopropenone sensitization with weekly scalp DPC.

The sequence derives from a woman in her 50s with alopecia areata. Some clones in this sample may be carry-over from other donors' samples. V and J are TRBV27 and TRBJ2-1; unclear D gene. The material was whole blood, obtained in connection with sensitization to the hapten diphenylcyclopropenone (DPC). CDR3 sequence: CASSSSGKKFF. CDR3 DNA: TGTGCCAGCAGTTCAAGTGGGAAGAAGTTCTTC.